This T cell receptor beta chain was recorded in a study of T cells in Graves' hyperthyroidism and ophthalmopathy. The V gene's germline CDR1 is MNHEY and CDR2 SVGEGT. This CDR3 is 13 amino acids long. RNA transcripts yielded amplified TCR beta CDR3 regions. The HTBI primer set served for first-round RT-PCR of the TCR CDR3. TCRdb reprocessed the multiplex PCR reads with MiXCR, giving one entry per CDR3 protein. The sample contains about 200,000 distinct CDR3 sequences, approximately 20% of which appear only once. In regard to this clonotype: A much more abundant neighbour one base away suggests this may be a read error.

This receptor was taken from a man in his forties or fifties with Graves' hyperthyroidism. Sequencing input: blood. V is TRBV6-2 or TRBV6-3 and J is TRBJ1-1, with D maybe TRBD1 (5 bases). Here the CDR3 DNA reads TGTACCAGCAGTTATTCCCAGGGTACTGAAGCTTTCTTT. It is translated as CTSSYSQGTEAFF.